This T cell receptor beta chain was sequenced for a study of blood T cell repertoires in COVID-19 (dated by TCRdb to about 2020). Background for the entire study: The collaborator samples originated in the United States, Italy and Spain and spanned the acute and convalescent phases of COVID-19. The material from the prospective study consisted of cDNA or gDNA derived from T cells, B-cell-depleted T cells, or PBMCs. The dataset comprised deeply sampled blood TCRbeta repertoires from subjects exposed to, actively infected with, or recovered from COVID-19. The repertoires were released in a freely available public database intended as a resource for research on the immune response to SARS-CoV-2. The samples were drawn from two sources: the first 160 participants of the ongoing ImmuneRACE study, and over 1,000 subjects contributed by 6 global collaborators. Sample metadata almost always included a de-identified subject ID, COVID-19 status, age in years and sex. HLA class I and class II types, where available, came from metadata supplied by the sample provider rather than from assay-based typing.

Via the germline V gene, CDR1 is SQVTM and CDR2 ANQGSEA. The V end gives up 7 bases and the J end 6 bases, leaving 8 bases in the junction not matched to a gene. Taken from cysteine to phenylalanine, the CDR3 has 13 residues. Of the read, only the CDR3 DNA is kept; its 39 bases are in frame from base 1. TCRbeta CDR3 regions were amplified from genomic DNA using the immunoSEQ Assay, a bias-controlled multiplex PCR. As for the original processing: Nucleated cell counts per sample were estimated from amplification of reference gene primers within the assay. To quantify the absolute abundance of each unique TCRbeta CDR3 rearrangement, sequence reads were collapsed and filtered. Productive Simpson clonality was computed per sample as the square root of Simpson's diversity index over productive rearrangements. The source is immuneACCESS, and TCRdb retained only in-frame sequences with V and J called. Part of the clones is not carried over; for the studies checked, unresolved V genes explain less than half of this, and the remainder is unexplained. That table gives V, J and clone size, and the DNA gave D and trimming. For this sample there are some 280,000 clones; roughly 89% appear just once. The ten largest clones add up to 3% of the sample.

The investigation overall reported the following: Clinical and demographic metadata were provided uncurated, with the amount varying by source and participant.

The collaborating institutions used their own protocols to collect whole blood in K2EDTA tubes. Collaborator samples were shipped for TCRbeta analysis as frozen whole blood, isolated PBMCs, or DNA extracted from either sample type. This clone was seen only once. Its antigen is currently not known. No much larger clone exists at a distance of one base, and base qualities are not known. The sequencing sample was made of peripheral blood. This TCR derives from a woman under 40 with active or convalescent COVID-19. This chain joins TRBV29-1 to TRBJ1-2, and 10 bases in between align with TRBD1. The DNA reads TGCAGCGCTCGACAGGGGGCCGGGGATGGCTACACCTTC. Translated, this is CSARQGAGDGYTF. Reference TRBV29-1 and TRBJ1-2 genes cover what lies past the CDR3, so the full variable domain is SAVISQKPSRDICQRGTSLTIQCQVDSQVTMMFWYRQQPGQSLTLIATANQGSEATYESGFVIDKFPISRPNLTFSTLTVSNMSPEDSSIYLCSARQGAGDGYTFGSGTRLTVV.